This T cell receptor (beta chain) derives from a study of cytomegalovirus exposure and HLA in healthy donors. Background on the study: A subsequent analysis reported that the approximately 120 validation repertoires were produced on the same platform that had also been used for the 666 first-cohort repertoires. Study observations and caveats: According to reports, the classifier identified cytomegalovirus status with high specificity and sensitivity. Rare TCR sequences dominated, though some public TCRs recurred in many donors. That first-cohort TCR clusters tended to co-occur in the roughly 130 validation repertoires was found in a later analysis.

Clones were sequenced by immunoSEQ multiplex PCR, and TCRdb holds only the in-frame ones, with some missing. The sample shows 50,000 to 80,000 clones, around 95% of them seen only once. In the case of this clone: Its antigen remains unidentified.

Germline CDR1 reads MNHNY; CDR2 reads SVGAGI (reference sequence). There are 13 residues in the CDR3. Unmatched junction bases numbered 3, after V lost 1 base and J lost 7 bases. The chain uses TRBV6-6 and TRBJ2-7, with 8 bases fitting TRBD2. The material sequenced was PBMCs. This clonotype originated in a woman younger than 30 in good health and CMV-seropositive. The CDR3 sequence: CASSYLRGVEQYF. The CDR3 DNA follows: TGTGCCAGCAGTTACTTGCGGGGGGTGGAGCAGTACTTC.